Sequencing of this T cell receptor (beta chain) was carried out in a study of OX40 agonist ivuxolimab in advanced cancers. The study in broad terms: Ivuxolimab, which targeted the costimulatory receptor OX40 (CD134), was an agonistic, fully human IgG2 monoclonal antibody. Partial responses occurred in three dose-escalation patients, of whom one had hepatocellular carcinoma and two had cutaneous melanoma. Prior anti-PD-1, anti-PD-L1 or anti-CTLA-4 therapy was permitted, and about 40% of dose-escalation patients had received checkpoint inhibitors. In the dose-escalation cohort, more than 75% of patients were male, and the mean age was about 55 years, with a range of about 23 to 85. The paper describes the monotherapy dose-escalation part (N of about 50 patients) of the phase I trial of ivuxolimab. The purpose of peripheral TCRbeta sequencing was to test whether ivuxolimab changed TCR sequence diversity and led to clonal T-cell expansion. Among the approximately 50 dose-escalation patients, some 20 had hepatocellular carcinoma, some 15 melanoma, 9 renal cell carcinoma and 9 head and neck cancer. Intravenous ivuxolimab was administered to patients every 2 weeks at six dose levels: 0.01, 0.1, 0.3, 1.5, 3 and 10 mg/kg.

The trial excluded patients who had a history of autoimmune disease or who were on systemic immunosuppression. Peripheral blood for TCR sequencing was collected from all dose cohorts at baseline, on cycle 4 day 1, and on cycle 7 day 1. Samples came from an open-label, multicenter, first-in-human phase I dose-escalation trial of ivuxolimab. Adults with locally advanced or metastatic head and neck squamous cell, hepatocellular, melanoma or renal cell carcinoma were enrolled in the trial. Before TCR sequencing, CD4+ T cells and CD8+ T cells from peripheral blood were sorted into separate populations. There are 15 amino acids in the CDR3, from cysteine to phenylalanine inclusive. Solely the CDR3 DNA is kept, with 45 bases framed from the first base. The germline ends are 13 bases apart after V is trimmed by 2 bases and J by 2 bases. The germline V gene gives CDR1 as SGHDT and CDR2 as YYEEEE. The full study reports these points: In the 0.1-3.0 mg/kg groups, partial responders were among the patients with the lowest normalized peripheral clonal expansion, particularly in CD8+ T cells. After ivuxolimab, more expanded clones were found on average in CD8+ T cells than in CD4+ T cells. The antigen specificity of the peripheral T cells that underwent clonal expansion was not determined. Low levels of normalized T-cell clonal expansion were also seen in some patients who did not respond. Clonal expansion of both CD4+ and CD8+ blood T cells was observed from baseline to week 6 at doses 0.1 to 3.0 mg/kg.

A remark on this clone: Its antigen remains undetermined. No base quality values were provided; no much bigger clone lies one nucleotide off.

For sequencing of the TCRbeta CDR3 region, genomic DNA was extracted from the sorted cells. The immunoSEQ Assay was used to sequence the TCRbeta CDR3 regions. This immuneACCESS table, as held by TCRdb, lists in-frame sequences with V and J called but not all clones. Of the missing ones, under half trace to an unresolved V gene in checked studies; the others have no known cause. The sample table lists about 110,000 clones, more than 85% of them with a count of one. The top ten hold roughly 0.66% of the sample. The TCR originated in an adult with an advanced solid tumor such as melanoma, head and neck, liver or kidney cancer. The sample consisted of CD4+ or CD8+ T cells sorted from blood, taken in a trial of the OX40 agonist ivuxolimab. The chain was built from TRBV5-6 and TRBJ2-5; 7 matching bases give a weak D call of TRBD1. CDR3 sequence: CASSFRQGLQETQYF. The DNA sequence is TGTGCCAGCAGCTTCAGACAGGGACTGCAAGAGACCCAGTACTTC.